The rows below give T cell receptor beta chains drawn from one sample of a study of blood T cell repertoires in COVID-19. The repertoire was sequenced with immunoSEQ multiplex PCR; TCRdb's copy has only in-frame clones and lacks some. The sample records about 120,000 clones, over 75% being singletons. Material for sequencing was peripheral blood. These receptors originate from a man aged 55 to 70 with active or convalescent COVID-19. The CDR3 runs from the conserved cysteine through the conserved F or W. D genes are given only for firm matches. The size field is filled for only some rows; it gives once, few, many or a size class.

v_gene	j_gene	abundance	d_gene	CDR3aa	CDR3nt
TRBV5-1	TRBJ1-4	.	.	CASSLGHQNEKLFF	TGCGCCAGCAGCTTGGGACACCAAAATGAAAAACTGTTTTTT
TRBV29-1	TRBJ2-3	.	.	CSGGLPDGDTQYF	TGCAGCGGCGGACTACCTGATGGAGATACGCAGTATTTT
TRBV7-9	TRBJ2-1	few	.	CASSPLDPEQFF	TGTGCCAGCAGCCCCCTAGACCCTGAGCAGTTCTTC
TRBV7-2	TRBJ2-2	.	TRBD1	CASSSTGANTGELFF	TGTGCCAGCAGCTCCACAGGGGCGAACACCGGGGAGCTGTTTTTT
TRBV4-3	TRBJ2-1	.	.	CASSQDDTPDYNEQFF	TGCGCCAGCAGCCAAGATGACACCCCAGACTACAATGAGCAGTTCTTC
TRBV30	TRBJ2-7	few	.	CAYGTLPLEQYF	TGTGCCTACGGGACTCTTCCTTTGGAGCAGTACTTC
TRBV3-1/TRBV3-2	TRBJ2-7	few	TRBD2	CASSQDTSGRVPYEQYF	TGTGCCAGCAGCCAAGATACTAGCGGGAGGGTCCCCTACGAGCAGTACTTC
TRBV13	TRBJ1-3	few	.	CASSPGDFSGNTIYF	TGTGCCAGCAGCCCCGGGGATTTCTCTGGAAACACCATATATTTT
TRBV5-8	TRBJ2-5	.	.	CASSRGTGEETQYF	TGTGCCAGCAGCCGGGGAACGGGCGAAGAGACCCAGTACTTC
TRBV2	TRBJ2-3	.	.	CASYPGAPADTQYF	TGTGCCAGCTATCCGGGAGCCCCCGCGGATACGCAGTATTTT
TRBV20-1	TRBJ2-2	.	.	CSASWSGESGELFF	TGCAGTGCTAGTTGGTCTGGGGAGTCCGGGGAGCTGTTTTTT
TRBV7-6	TRBJ2-7	.	.	CASSFRTRGSYEQYF	TGTGCCAGCAGCTTCCGGACTAGGGGGTCCTACGAGCAGTACTTC
TRBV7-8	TRBJ2-1	once	TRBD2	CASSLGASGRSDEQFF	TGTGCCAGCAGCTTAGGTGCTAGCGGGAGGTCGGATGAGCAGTTCTTC
TRBV27	TRBJ2-7	.	TRBD2	CASSPVWVAGALGEQYF	TGTGCCAGCAGCCCTGTTTGGGTAGCGGGTGCCTTAGGCGAGCAGTACTTC
TRBV5-1	TRBJ2-2	.	TRBD1	CASSRRQGTAELFF	TGCGCCAGCAGCCGACGACAGGGGACGGCGGAGCTGTTTTTT
TRBV28	TRBJ2-4	.	TRBD1	CASSMDRGVGKNIQYF	TGTGCCAGCAGTATGGACAGGGGGGTAGGCAAAAACATTCAGTACTTC
TRBV2	TRBJ2-2	.	TRBD2	CASGASGRVWELFF	TGTGCCAGCGGGGCTAGCGGGAGGGTATGGGAGCTGTTTTTT
TRBV4-2	TRBJ2-7	.	TRBD2	CASSPPGLAGVEQYF	TGTGCCAGCAGCCCCCCGGGACTAGCGGGAGTTGAGCAGTACTTC
TRBV2	TRBJ1-1	.	.	CASRRGGGSTEAFF	TGTGCCAGCCGCAGAGGGGGGGGGAGCACTGAAGCTTTCTTT
TRBV6-5	TRBJ1-3	.	.	CASMGSEDTIYF	TGTGCCAGCATGGGGAGTGAGGACACCATATATTTT
TRBV2	TRBJ1-6	once	TRBD1	CASSELGQGVPPLHF	TGTGCCAGCAGTGAATTGGGACAGGGGGTACCACCCCTCCACTTT
TRBV7-8	TRBJ2-5	.	.	CASSRIWGPEETQYF	TGTGCCAGCAGCCGGATATGGGGCCCCGAAGAGACCCAGTACTTC
TRBV3-1/TRBV3-2	TRBJ2-4	.	.	CASSQEYGSTNIQYF	TGTGCCAGCAGCCAAGAGTACGGGAGTACGAACATTCAGTACTTC
TRBV11-2	TRBJ2-2	few	.	CASSLAGLLTGELFF	TGTGCCAGCAGCTTGGCGGGACTCCTCACCGGGGAGCTGTTTTTT
TRBV11-3	TRBJ2-7	.	TRBD1	CASSLETGGDYEQYF	TGTGCCAGCAGCTTAGAGACAGGGGGAGACTACGAGCAGTACTTC
TRBV27	TRBJ2-7	.	TRBD2	CASSFGIAGSYSYEQYF	TGTGCCAGCAGTTTTGGAATAGCGGGATCCTACTCCTACGAGCAGTACTTC
TRBV6-2/TRBV6-3	TRBJ2-1	once	.	CASSYSDGRPQFF	TGTGCCAGCAGTTACTCGGATGGGAGGCCTCAGTTCTTC
TRBV5-1	TRBJ2-3	.	TRBD2	CASSPGTSGSTQYF	TGCGCCAGCAGCCCTGGGACTAGCGGGAGTACGCAGTATTTT
TRBV5-1	TRBJ1-1	.	.	CASSLVQGGAEAFF	TGCGCCAGCAGCTTAGTCCAGGGTGGTGCTGAAGCTTTCTTT
TRBV10-3	TRBJ2-5	.	TRBD2	CAIGPAGDGETQYF	TGTGCCATCGGACCGGCGGGAGACGGGGAGACCCAGTACTTC
TRBV7-9	TRBJ2-3	.	TRBD2	CASSQAGTSGTTQYF	TGTGCCAGCAGCCAAGCCGGGACTAGCGGGACTACGCAGTATTTT
TRBV18	TRBJ2-6	few	TRBD1	CASQQGAYGANVLTF	TGTGCCAGCCAACAGGGGGCTTATGGGGCCAACGTCCTGACTTTC
TRBV7-9	TRBJ1-5	few	.	CASSFEVQPQHF	TGTGCCAGCAGCTTTGAGGTTCAGCCCCAGCATTTT
TRBV11-2	TRBJ2-1	.	TRBD2	CASSFERGTHNEQFF	TGTGCCAGCAGCTTTGAGCGGGGTACTCACAATGAGCAGTTCTTC
TRBV5-6	TRBJ2-7	.	.	CASRAEVDRDTSYEQYF	TGTGCCAGCAGGGCTGAGGTGGACCGGGACACTTCCTACGAGCAGTACTTC
TRBV21-1	TRBJ1-6	.	.	CASSLQDRVNSYYNSPLHF	TGTGCCAGCAGCCTACAGGACAGGGTTAATTCCTATTATAATTCACCCCTCCACTTT
TRBV5-6	TRBJ1-3	.	.	CASSFGGSGNTIYF	TGTGCCAGCAGCTTCGGGGGATCGGGAAACACCATATATTTT
TRBV18	TRBJ1-6	.	TRBD1	CASSRDSQNSPLHF	TGTGCCAGCTCACGGGACAGCCAGAATTCACCCCTCCACTTT
TRBV7-8	TRBJ2-3	.	.	CASSLLRPEGTDTQYF	TGTGCCAGCAGCTTATTGCGGCCGGAGGGCACAGATACGCAGTATTTT
TRBV5-1	TRBJ2-1	.	TRBD1	CASSLARTGYYNEQFF	TGCGCCAGCAGCCTCGCCAGGACAGGGTACTACAATGAGCAGTTCTTC
TRBV6-5	TRBJ2-7	.	.	CASRPTSPINYEQYF	TGTGCCAGCAGGCCAACTAGCCCAATCAACTACGAGCAGTACTTC
TRBV28	TRBJ2-7	.	.	CASSLTSGLSYEQYF	TGTGCCAGCAGTTTAACGTCAGGGCTTTCCTACGAGCAGTACTTC
TRBV5-5	TRBJ2-5	.	.	CASGVRAVGETQYF	TGTGCCAGTGGAGTACGCGCTGTCGGAGAGACCCAGTACTTC
TRBV6-2/TRBV6-3	TRBJ1-2	.	.	CASSYSALADDNYGYTF	TGTGCCAGCAGTTACTCGGCGCTTGCGGATGATAACTATGGCTACACCTTC
TRBV24-1	TRBJ2-1	.	.	CATSDSVTEQFF	TGTGCCACCAGTGATTCAGTCACGGAGCAGTTCTTC